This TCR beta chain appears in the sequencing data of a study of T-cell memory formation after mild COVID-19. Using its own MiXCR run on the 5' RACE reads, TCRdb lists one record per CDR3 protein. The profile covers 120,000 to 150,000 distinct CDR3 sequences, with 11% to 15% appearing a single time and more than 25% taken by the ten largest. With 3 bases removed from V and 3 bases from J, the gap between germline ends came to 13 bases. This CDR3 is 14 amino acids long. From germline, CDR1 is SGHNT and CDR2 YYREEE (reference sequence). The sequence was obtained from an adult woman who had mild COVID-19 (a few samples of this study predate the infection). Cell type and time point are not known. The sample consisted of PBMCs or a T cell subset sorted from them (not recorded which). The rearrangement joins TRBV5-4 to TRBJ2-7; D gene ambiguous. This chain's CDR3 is CASSSTSVGYEQYF. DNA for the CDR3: TGTGCCAGCAGCTCGACCTCGGTGGGCTACGAGCAGTACTTC.